The next 32 T cell receptor beta chains were all read from a single sample in a study of a mutant IDH1 vaccine in newly diagnosed glioma. The data were produced by immunoSEQ multiplex PCR, yet TCRdb's version contains in-frame clones alone and is incomplete. The data hold roughly 130,000 clones, with around four fifths observed a single time. No antigen has been assigned to these receptors. The time point: week 11, during vaccination. Topical imiquimod was applied with each vaccine dose, which held 300 ug of mutant IDH1 20-mer peptide. Material: PBMCs, obtained from a glioma patient whose treatment included an IDH1 peptide vaccine. Receptors originate from a man aged 40-49 years with glioma.

Turning to this clone: In the same sample, other DNA sequences code for this CDR3. V and J are TRBV9 and TRBJ1-5; no firm D call. Germline V lookup: CDR1 SGDLS, CDR2 YYNGEE. The CDR3 totals 13 residues. Deletions cut 2 bases from V and 1 base from J, with 4 bases between. The DNA for the CDR3 is TGTGCCAGCAGCGTCGGAAGCAATCAGCCCCAGCATTTT. Translating gives CASSVGSNQPQHF.

The rearrangement joins TRBV6-5 to TRBJ2-7, with a possible D match to TRBD1 (6 bases). V was trimmed by 4 bases and J by 4 bases, leaving 14 bases between them. The CDR3 is made up of 14 amino acids. Germline-derived CDR1 and CDR2 are MNHEY and SVGAGI. The CDR3 region has the DNA TGTGCCAGCAGTTTGACAGGAACCTATTACGAGCAGTACTTC. This gives the protein CASSLTGTYYEQYF.

The genes are TRBV14 and TRBJ1-5; D perhaps matches TRBD1 (6 bases). Germline values: CDR1 SGHDN, CDR2 FVKESK. The germline V and J ends were trimmed by 4 bases and 4 bases, with 17 bases remaining between them. The CDR3 contains 16 residues. CDR3 nucleotide sequence: TGTGCCAGCAGCCTTGGGGGGCTCGGGCGTAATCAGCCCCAGCATTTT. Protein: CASSLGGLGRNQPQHF.

The V call is TRBV5-4, the J call TRBJ2-7; tentative D call: TRBD1 (6 bases). V lost 0 bases and J lost 5, with 12 bases in between. This CDR3 has 14 amino acids. Germline CDR1 and CDR2: SGHNT and YYREEE (reference sequence). This CDR3 reads CASSLDRVTNEQYF. The CDR3 coding sequence is TGTGCCAGCAGCTTGGACAGGGTAACAAACGAGCAGTACTTC.

The table lists this clone with a count of one. This chain uses TRBV5-1 with TRBJ2-7; no reliable D call. Trimming removed 0 bases at V and 7 bases at J, with 11 bases between. Germline lookup yields CDR1 SGHRS and CDR2 YFSETQ. The CDR3 has 13 amino acids. CDR3 nucleotide sequence: TGCGCCAGCAGCTTGGGGTCGCCGGCGGAGCAGTACTTC. Translation: CASSLGSPAEQYF.

The chain uses TRBV28 and TRBJ1-1; 7 nucleotides align to TRBD1. This CDR3 is 16 amino acids long. V shed 7 bases, J shed 5 bases, and the junction held 16 bases outside the gene matches. Germline values: CDR1 MDHEN, CDR2 SYDVKM. CDR3 amino acids: CASTPGGGAVRTEAFF. The DNA for the CDR3 is TGTGCCAGCACCCCAGGGGGTGGGGCAGTGAGAACTGAAGCTTTCTTT.

V gene TRBV4-2 combines with J gene TRBJ2-5; D is undetermined. The ends were cut back, 4 bases at V and 3 bases at J, with 9 bases in the middle. CDR1 and CDR2 from the germline V gene are LGHNA and YNFKEQ. CDR3 size: 13 residues. Here the CDR3 DNA reads TGTGCCAGCAGCCGAAAAGCCGAAGAGACCCAGTACTTC. Its protein is CASSRKAEETQYF.

In this sample, this clone turned up once. V and J are TRBV4-3 and TRBJ1-2; 8 positions match TRBD1. This CDR3 region has 17 residues. Trimming took 0 bases from V and 4 from J; bases not matched to a gene: 10. Germline assignment: CDR1 LGHNA and CDR2 YSLEER. CDR3 in DNA: TGCGCCAGCAGCCAAGATCGTCACGGACAGGGCGCCTATGGCTACACCTTC. Amino acids: CASSQDRHGQGAYGYTF.

The V and J genes are TRBV5-6 and TRBJ1-4, with TRBD1 as a possible D gene (6 bases). The CDR3 loop spans 15 amino acids. Germline assignment: CDR1 SGHDT and CDR2 YYEEEE. The ends were cut back, 3 bases at V and 6 bases at J, with 15 bases in the middle. The CDR3 DNA reads as TGTGCCAGCAGCTCCTTCGGAGGGGGGGATGAAAAACTGTTTTTT. As protein: CASSSFGGGDEKLFF.

The chain recombines TRBV20-1 with TRBJ2-3; D is undetermined. CDR1 DFQATT and CDR2 SNEGSKA come from the germline V gene (reference sequence). The V and J ends lost 5 bases and 4 bases respectively, with 4 bases between them. CDR3 length: 10 residues. Written as DNA, the CDR3 is TGCAGTGCTGATCCAGATACGCAGTATTTT. It encodes CSADPDTQYF.

This chain connects TRBV30 to TRBJ2-7; tentatively, D is TRBD2 (5 bases). This CDR3 region has 15 residues. V was cut by 4 bases and J by 6 bases, with 22 bases left in between. Germline CDR1 and CDR2: GTSNPN and SVGIG (reference sequence). CDR3 DNA: TGTGCCTGGATCCCAGGTTGGGGAGCCTTCGGCGAGCAGTACTTC. It encodes CAWIPGWGAFGEQYF. Looking up the rest from reference TRBV30 and TRBJ2-7 gives the full variable domain: SQTIHQWPATLVQPVGSPLSLECTVEGTSNPNLYWYRQAAGRGLQLLFYSVGIGQISSEVPQNLSASRPQDRQFILSSKKLLLSDSGFYLCAWIPGWGAFGEQYFGPGTRLTVT.

The chain carries TRBV10-3 and TRBJ2-1; D is ambiguous. V was cut by 10 bases and J by 6 bases, with 22 bases left in between. The CDR3 spans 15 residues. Germline CDR1 and CDR2: ENHRY and SYGVKD. As DNA, the CDR3 is TGTGCCACCGCCGATGAGAGCAAGGTGTCCAATGAGCAGTTCTTC. It specifies CATADESKVSNEQFF.

The chain combines TRBV9 with TRBJ1-1; tentative D call: TRBD1 (5 bases). V was cut by 0 bases and J by 5 bases, with 14 bases left in between. CDR1 and CDR2 from the germline V gene are SGDLS and YYNGEE. CDR3 length equals 15 residues. The CDR3 coding sequence is TGTGCCAGCAGCGTAGTCGCAGGGTTGAGGACTGAAGCTTTCTTT. As protein: CASSVVAGLRTEAFF. Variable domain in full (rest from reference TRBV9 and TRBJ1-1): DSGVTQTPKHLITATGQRVTLRCSPRSGDLSVYWYQQSLDQGLQFLIQYYNGEERAKGNILERFSAQQFPDLHSELNLSSLELGDSALYFCASSVVAGLRTEAFFGQGTRLTVV.

The chain employs TRBV28 and TRBJ2-3, with D possibly being TRBD2 (6 bases). The CDR3 has 15 amino acids. CDR1 MDHEN and CDR2 SYDVKM come from the germline V gene. With 4 bases removed from V and 1 base from J, the gap between germline ends came to 12 bases. Here the CDR3 DNA reads TGTGCCAGCAGTTCCCAGGGACTGGGCACAGATACGCAGTATTTT. It encodes CASSSQGLGTDTQYF.

This rearrangement joins TRBV7-9 to TRBJ2-7, with D possibly matching TRBD2 (5 bases). The CDR3 is 14 amino acids. Germline values: CDR1 SEHNR, CDR2 FQNEAQ (reference sequence). With 3 bases removed from V and 2 bases from J, the gap between germline ends came to 11 bases. CDR3 DNA: TGTGCCAGCAGCTTCCCGGGAAAGACCTACGAGCAGTACTTC. It specifies CASSFPGKTYEQYF.

This chain links TRBV14 with TRBJ2-7, with D perhaps TRBD2 (6 bases). V lost 0 bases to trimming and J lost 3 bases, with 12 bases between them. Looked up from germline, CDR1 is SGHDN and CDR2 is FVKESK. The CDR3 loop spans 15 amino acids. The CDR3 region has the DNA TGTGCCAGCAGCCAAGAAGCCGGGAGTCTCTACGAGCAGTACTTC. The encoded protein is CASSQEAGSLYEQYF.

The chain uses TRBV6-6 and TRBJ2-1; 11 bases line up with TRBD1. The V gene end was trimmed by 2 bases and the J gene end by 6 bases; junction bases not matched to a gene: 3. Germline CDR1 and CDR2: MNHNY and SVGAGI (reference sequence). The CDR3 contains 15 residues. CDR3 coding DNA: TGTGCCAGCAGTTACCCGGGACAGGGGGGCAATGAGCAGTTCTTC. This codes for CASSYPGQGGNEQFF.

The chain recombines TRBV6-5 with TRBJ2-7, with 10 nucleotides matching TRBD2. Germline values: CDR1 MNHEY, CDR2 SVGAGI. CDR3 length equals 15 residues. The V segment lost 5 bases and the J segment 2 bases; nucleotides outside the gene matches: 6. The CDR3 bases are TGTGCCAGCAGTCCACTAGCGGGATTAACCTACGAGCAGTACTTC. This encodes CASSPLAGLTYEQYF.

The rearrangement joins TRBV19 to TRBJ1-5; D remains ambiguous. V was trimmed by 3 bases and J by 0 bases, leaving 15 bases between them. This CDR3 is built from 17 residues. Germline CDR1 reads LNHDA; CDR2 reads SQIVND (reference sequence). The CDR3, as DNA: TGTGCCAGTAGTATGCGTCAGAGGACTTATAGCAATCAGCCCCAGCATTTT. Amino acids: CASSMRQRTYSNQPQHF.

This sequence joins TRBV30 and TRBJ2-2; D tentatively reads TRBD1 or TRBD2 (5 bases each). The CDR3 loop spans 16 amino acids. Germline CDR1 is GTSNPN and CDR2 is SVGIG (reference sequence). V lost 3 bases, J lost 6 bases, and 20 bases lay in between. As DNA, the CDR3 is TGTGCCTGGAGGCCTGGGGACGGGGTAGTGGCCGGGGAGCTGTTTTTT. Amino acid sequence: CAWRPGDGVVAGELFF.

The rearrangement links TRBV4-3 to TRBJ1-1; 7 nucleotides line up with TRBD1. Germline V gene sequence: CDR1 LGHNA, CDR2 YSLEER. Unmatched junction bases numbered 3, after V lost 0 bases and J lost 5 bases. The CDR3 spans 14 residues. Written as DNA, the CDR3 is TGCGCCAGCAGCCAAGACAACAGGGGAACTGAAGCTTTCTTT. This gives the protein CASSQDNRGTEAFF.

The V call is TRBV28, the J call TRBJ2-7; TRBD1 matches at 9 bases. This CDR3 has 14 residues. Germline CDR1 MDHEN, CDR2 SYDVKM. V lost 3 bases, J lost 3 bases, and 3 bases stayed unmatched. The CDR3 reads CASSLSDRGYEQYF. The CDR3 nucleotides are TGTGCCAGCAGTTTGTCGGACAGGGGCTACGAGCAGTACTTC.

The V and J genes are TRBV6-5 and TRBJ1-1; no reliable D call. Germline V gene lookup returns CDR1 MNHEY and CDR2 SVGAGI. The ends were cut back, 4 bases at V and 1 base at J, with 10 bases in the middle. This CDR3 is 14 amino acids long. The CDR3 DNA is TGTGCCAGCAGTTTTCGAGGTGGGAACACTGAAGCTTTCTTT. This sequence encodes CASSFRGGNTEAFF.

The rearrangement joins TRBV5-1 to TRBJ1-4; TRBD1 aligns across 9 bases. Germline values: CDR1 SGHRS, CDR2 YFSETQ. The CDR3 runs 15 residues. Germline trimming cut 0 bases from V and 7 bases from J; bases unmatched to any gene: 4. The CDR3 DNA sequence: TGCGCCAGCAGCTTGGGTGGGACAGGGAGTGAAAAACTGTTTTTT. It encodes CASSLGGTGSEKLFF.

V is TRBV6-1 and J is TRBJ2-1; a possible D gene is TRBD1 (6 bases). This CDR3 spans 12 amino acids. From germline, CDR1 is MNHNS and CDR2 SASEGT. Trimming shortened V by 6 bases and J by 7 bases, and 10 bases separated the two germline ends. The CDR3 spells CASRARGNEQFF. CDR3 nucleotides: TGTGCCAGCAGAGCTAGGGGGAATGAGCAGTTCTTC.

CDR3 residues: CASSQGKETQYF. The CDR3, as DNA: TGCGCCAGCAGCCAGGGAAAAGAGACCCAGTACTTC. The chain couples TRBV5-1 to TRBJ2-5, with a possible D match to TRBD1 (5 bases). Trimming took 4 bases from V and 3 from J, leaving 7 bases between them. Germline V gene lookup returns CDR1 SGHRS and CDR2 YFSETQ. The CDR3 totals 12 residues.

V is TRBV5-1 and J is TRBJ1-1; possible D gene TRBD1, 5 bases. The length of the CDR3 is 15 residues. Germline V gene sequence: CDR1 SGHRS, CDR2 YFSETQ. V lost 0 bases to trimming and J lost 3 bases, with 12 bases between them. The CDR3 loop reads CASSLGPLGDTEAFF. CDR3 bases: TGCGCCAGCAGCTTGGGGCCCCTGGGGGACACTGAAGCTTTCTTT.

The chain employs TRBV4-1 and TRBJ2-2; 15 bases align to TRBD2. Germline V CDR1 and CDR2: MGHRA, YSYEKL. V dropped 0 bases and J dropped 5; count of bases not matched to a gene: 4. This CDR3 contains 18 residues. CDR3 sequence reads: CASSQDRGTSGGTGELFF. The CDR3 nucleotides are TGCGCCAGCAGCCAAGATCGCGGGACTAGCGGGGGGACCGGGGAGCTGTTTTTT.

The chain links TRBV4-3 to TRBJ2-2; D call uncertain. Between the trimmed V and J ends, which lost 4 bases and 3 bases, there was a span of 12 bases. Germline V gene sequence: CDR1 LGHNA, CDR2 YSLEER. This CDR3 has 15 residues. The CDR3 region has the DNA TGCGCCAGCAGCCTCCTCGTCGAGGACACCGGGGAGCTGTTTTTT. As protein: CASSLLVEDTGELFF.

The chain is built from TRBV18 and TRBJ1-1; a possible D gene is TRBD1 (5 bases). In germline, CDR1 is KGHSH, CDR2 LQKENI. Trimming removed 3 bases at V and 3 bases at J, with 11 bases between. This CDR3 spans 14 amino acids. CDR3: CASSPTGGYTEAFF. For the CDR3, the DNA is TGTGCCAGCTCACCCACCGGGGGGTACACTGAAGCTTTCTTT.

This rearrangement joins TRBV30 to TRBJ2-7; no clear D. V dropped 0 bases and J dropped 0 bases, with 9 bases sitting between them. Germline assignment: CDR1 GTSNPN and CDR2 SVGIG (reference sequence). The CDR3 covers 14 residues. The CDR3 sequence: CAWSVIGSSYEQYF. The CDR3, as DNA: TGTGCCTGGAGTGTAATAGGCAGCTCCTACGAGCAGTACTTC.

The chain joins TRBV2 to TRBJ2-5, with no clear D. The germline V and J ends were trimmed by 6 bases and 5 bases, with 13 bases remaining between them. Germline V lookup: CDR1 SNHLY, CDR2 FYNNEI. CDR3 size: 13 residues. CDR3 bases: TGTGCCAGCAGGAAAGACATGGGTGAGACCCAGTACTTC. This gives the protein CASRKDMGETQYF.